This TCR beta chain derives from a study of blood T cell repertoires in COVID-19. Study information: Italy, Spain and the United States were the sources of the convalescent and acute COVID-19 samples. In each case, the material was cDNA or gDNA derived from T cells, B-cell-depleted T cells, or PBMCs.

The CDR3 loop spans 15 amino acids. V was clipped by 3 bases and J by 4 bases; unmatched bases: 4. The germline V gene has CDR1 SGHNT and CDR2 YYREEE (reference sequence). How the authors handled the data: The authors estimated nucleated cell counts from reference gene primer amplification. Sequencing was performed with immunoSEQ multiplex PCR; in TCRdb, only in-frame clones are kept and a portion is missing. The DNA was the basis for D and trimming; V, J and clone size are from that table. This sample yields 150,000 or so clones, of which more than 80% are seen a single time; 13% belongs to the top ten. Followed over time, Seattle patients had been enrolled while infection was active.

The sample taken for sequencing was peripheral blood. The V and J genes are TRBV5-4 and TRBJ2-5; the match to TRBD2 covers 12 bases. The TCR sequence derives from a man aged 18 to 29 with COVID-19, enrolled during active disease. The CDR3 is CASSSSGRAGETQYF. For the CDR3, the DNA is TGTGCCAGCAGCTCTAGCGGGAGGGCCGGAGAGACCCAGTACTTC.